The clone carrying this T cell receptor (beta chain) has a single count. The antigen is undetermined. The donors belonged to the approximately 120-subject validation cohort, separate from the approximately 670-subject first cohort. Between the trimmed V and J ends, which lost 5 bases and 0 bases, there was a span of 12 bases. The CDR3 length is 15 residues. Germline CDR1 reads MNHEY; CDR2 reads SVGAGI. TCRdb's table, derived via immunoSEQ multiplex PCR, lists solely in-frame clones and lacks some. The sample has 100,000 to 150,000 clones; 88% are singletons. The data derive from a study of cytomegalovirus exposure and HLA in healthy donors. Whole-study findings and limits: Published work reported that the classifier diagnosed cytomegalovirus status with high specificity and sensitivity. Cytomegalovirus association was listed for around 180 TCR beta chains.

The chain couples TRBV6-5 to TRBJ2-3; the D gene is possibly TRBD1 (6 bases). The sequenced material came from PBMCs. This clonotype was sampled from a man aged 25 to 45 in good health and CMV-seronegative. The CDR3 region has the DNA TGTGCCAGCAGTCAACAGGGATCGAGCACAGATACGCAGTATTTT. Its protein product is CASSQQGSSTDTQYF.